This TCR beta chain was retrieved from a study of blood T cell repertoires in COVID-19. Study background: COVID-19 samples from acute and convalescent phases originated in the United States, Italy and Spain. From T cells, B-cell-depleted T cells, or PBMCs came the material, which was cDNA or gDNA.

Per the germline V gene, CDR1 is SGHNT and CDR2 is YYREEE (reference sequence). The CDR3 length is 17 residues. Trimming took 2 bases from V and 2 from J; bases not matched to a gene: 6. Original analysis: Reference gene primer amplification gave nucleated cell count estimates. Produced via immunoSEQ multiplex PCR; TCRdb's table is partial and in-frame only. V and J calls and clone size are those listed in that table; D and trimming were worked out from the DNA. The sample includes about 70,000 clones, about 90% of them seen just once. This TCR was recovered from a man between 45 and 60 years old with active COVID-19. Sequencing used peripheral blood. The V and J genes are TRBV5-4 and TRBJ1-5, with 11 bases identical to TRBD1. Here the CDR3 DNA reads TGTGCCAGCAGCTTATGGACAGGGGGCGTTGGCAATCAGCCCCAGCATTTT. This translates into CASSLWTGGVGNQPQHF.